The rows below give T cell receptor beta chains drawn from one sample of a study of control samples from healthy donors and cancer patients. The assay was immunoSEQ multiplex PCR, and TCRdb's table has in-frame clones only and misses some. The profile covers about 72,000 clones, with 85% to 95% appearing a single time and over 4.5% taken by the ten largest. Sequencing was carried out using blood. All receptors come from a woman between 55 and 75 years old in good health. The CDR3 runs from the conserved cysteine through the conserved F or W. The D gene is left open where the match is weak. Clone size is stated in some rows and not others, as once, few, many or a class when expanded.

>-|-|TRBJ2-7|TRBV19
CASSIGFTYEQYF
>TRBD2|-|TRBJ2-1|TRBV19
CASSPSSGSIGGLIAEQFF
>-|-|TRBJ2-1|TRBV5-1
CASSLVAGPDNEQFF
>-|-|TRBJ1-1|TRBV29-1
CSVEGRMNTEAFF
>-|-|TRBJ2-5|TRBV7-2
CASSPQFGETQYF
>-|once|TRBJ2-7|TRBV5-6
CASSFLAGVDYEQYF
>-|-|TRBJ2-5|TRBV19
CASSIGNGLQETQYF
>-|-|TRBJ2-7|TRBV18
CASSPTESSYEQYF
>-|once|TRBJ2-6|TRBV5-4
CASSLEGPGANVLTF
>TRBD1|-|TRBJ1-1|TRBV7-2
CASSYRDRNTEAFF
>-|-|TRBJ1-1|TRBV2
CASSSRQLNTEAFF
>TRBD1|-|TRBJ1-5|TRBV4-1
CASSPAEGAVNGPQHF
>-|once|TRBJ1-3|TRBV5-5
CASSLFAWASGNTIYF
>-|-|TRBJ2-1|TRBV28
CASSSSWLYNEQFF
>-|-|TRBJ2-7|TRBV10-3
CAISRGSGYEQYF